The next 25 T cell receptor beta chains were all read from a single sample in a study of alternative splicing in chronic myeloid leukemia remission. Libraries were built from poly-A-enriched mRNA from approximately 0.91 ug total RNA. Following a re-call of the bulk RNA-seq reads, TCRdb has one entry per CDR3 protein and lacks DNA. The sample holds about 350 distinct CDR3 sequences, nearly 96% seen once. Sequenced sample: PBMCs. These receptors all stem from a person in their thirties or forties in good health.

The gene calls are TRBV20/OR9-2 and TRBJ2-1; the TCRdb call, TRBD2, lacks DNA for checking. TRBV20/OR9-2 is sorted into the ORF group, with uncertain function. This CDR3 spans 14 amino acids. CDR3 in amino acids: CSARGLAEYNEQFF.

This chain uses TRBV30 with TRBJ2-7; TCRdb designates TRBD2, a call that cannot be tested without DNA. CDR1 is GTSNPN, CDR2 SVGIG, per germline (reference sequence). The CDR3 has 15 amino acids. CDR3 sequence reads: CAWSAPVWESYEQYF.

V usage is TRBV12-3 or TRBV12-4 and J usage is TRBJ2-7; as DNA is missing, the TRBD2 call by TCRdb cannot be tested. The CDR3 is 14 amino acids. The CDR3 loop reads CASRPGHRDHEQYF.

The rearrangement uses TRBV27 and TRBJ2-7; TCRdb's D gene call, TRBD2, goes unchecked for lack of DNA. Germline V gene lookup returns CDR1 MNHEY and CDR2 SMNVEV (reference sequence). The CDR3 extends over 14 amino acids. CDR3 residues: CASSGQTSSYEQYF.

This clonotype has only one observation. This chain joins TRBV6-2 or TRBV6-3 and TRBJ2-1. CDR3 length: 11 amino acids. Germline V lookup: CDR1 MNHEY, CDR2 SVGEGT. CDR3 sequence: CASRGANEQFF.

The rearrangement links TRBV7-2 to TRBJ2-3. CDR3 length: 16 residues. The germline gives CDR1 SGHTA, CDR2 FQGNSA. CDR3 sequence reads: CASSSPQEPSTDTQYF.

This sequence joins TRBV7-9 and TRBJ1-1; the TRBD1 assignment by TCRdb is unverifiable without DNA. Per germline, CDR1 SEHNR and CDR2 FQNEAQ (reference sequence). The CDR3 runs to 14 residues. The CDR3 here is CASSQGQGSAEAFF.

This clonotype was seen a single time. The J gene is TRBJ1-4, the V gene TRBV29-1. Germline-derived CDR1 and CDR2 are SQVTM and ANQGSEA. The CDR3 runs to 11 residues. This CDR3 is CSVVQNEKLFF.

V gene TRBV18 combines with J gene TRBJ2-1. The CDR3 has 14 amino acids. The germline CDR1 and CDR2 sequences are KGHSH and LQKENI. CDR3 residues: CASSPLALFNEQFF.

The chain employs TRBV18 and TRBJ2-3; the TCRdb D gene call, TRBD2, has no DNA to confirm it. CDR1 is KGHSH and CDR2 is LQKENI in the germline V gene. The CDR3 extends over 14 amino acids. CDR3 in amino acids: CASSPGTTSDTQYF.

The chain combines TRBV27 with TRBJ2-1; TCRdb calls TRBD2, which cannot be checked without DNA. There are 16 residues in the CDR3. CDR1 is MNHEY and CDR2 is SMNVEV in the germline V gene (reference sequence). The CDR3 loop reads CASSFGLAGKNIKQFF.

This clonotype appeared a few times. The genes are TRBV24-1 and TRBJ2-1. Looked up from germline, CDR1 is KGHDR and CDR2 is SFDVKD. CDR3 length: 13 amino acids. This chain's CDR3 is CATSDVIADQQFF.

The chain is built from TRBV20-1 and TRBJ1-5. Looked up from germline, CDR1 is DFQATT and CDR2 is SNEGSKA (reference sequence). This CDR3 comprises 14 residues. The CDR3 loop reads CSARDPGNNQPQHF.

The chain links TRBV12-3 or TRBV12-4 to TRBJ1-2; TCRdb gives TRBD1 as the D gene, but with no DNA this cannot be confirmed. The CDR3 length is 14 residues. Here the CDR3 reads CASSFGQGAGGYTF.

The chain recombines TRBV7-9 with TRBJ2-5; without DNA, the TCRdb call of TRBD2 cannot be checked. The CDR3 totals 14 residues. Germline values: CDR1 SEHNR, CDR2 FQNEAQ (reference sequence). The CDR3: CASSLGRDQETQYF.

V usage is TRBV19 and J usage is TRBJ1-1; TCRdb lists TRBD1, though no DNA is available to test this call. The CDR3 consists of 16 residues. The V gene's germline CDR1 is LNHDA and CDR2 SQIVND (reference sequence). The CDR3: CASSMEAGVMNTEAFF.

This chain connects TRBV20-1 to TRBJ1-5. The CDR3 length is 13 residues. From germline, CDR1 is DFQATT and CDR2 SNEGSKA (reference sequence). CDR3 sequence reads: CSARFQSNQPQHF.

This chain uses TRBV6-6 with TRBJ1-5; the TCRdb D gene call, TRBD1, has no DNA to confirm it. Germline V gene sequence: CDR1 MNHNY, CDR2 SVGAGI (reference sequence). CDR3 length: 15 residues. The CDR3: CASSSWTGANQPQHF.

The chain is built from TRBV20-1 and TRBJ1-6. CDR3 length: 14 amino acids. Germline-derived CDR1 and CDR2 are DFQATT and SNEGSKA (reference sequence). This CDR3 is CSPRTDISNSPLHF.

V is TRBV28 and J is TRBJ2-7. Germline loops: CDR1 MDHEN, CDR2 SYDVKM. The CDR3 is made up of 12 amino acids. This CDR3 is CASSLSVREQYF. Combining the CDR3 with reference TRBV28 and TRBJ2-7 gives the whole variable domain DVKVTQSSRYLVKRTGEKVFLECVQDMDHENMFWYRQDPGLGLRLIYFSYDVKMKEKGDIPEGYSVSREKKERFSLILESASTNQTSMYLCASSLSVREQYFGPGTRLTVT.

The chain links TRBV19 to TRBJ2-1. Germline V gives CDR1 LNHDA, CDR2 SQIVND (reference sequence). This CDR3 is 15 amino acids long. The CDR3 reads CASSIGPLEHNEQFF.

The chain is built from TRBV5-1 and TRBJ2-3; the TCRdb call, TRBD2, lacks DNA for checking. This CDR3 comprises 13 residues. Germline V lookup: CDR1 SGHRS, CDR2 YFSETQ. CDR3 region: CASRQEGTDTQYF. Using reference TRBV5-1 and TRBJ2-3 for the parts outside the CDR3, the full variable domain is KAGVTQTPRYLIKTRGQQVTLSCSPISGHRSVSWYQQTPGQGLQFLFEYFSETQRNKGNFPGRFSGRQFSNSRSEMNVSTLELGDSALYLCASRQEGTDTQYFGPGTRLTVL.

In its sample, this clonotype was seen once. V gene TRBV15 combines with J gene TRBJ2-1; TCRdb picks TRBD2, but there is no DNA to check that call. There are 15 residues in the CDR3. The germline V gene encodes CDR1 LNHNV and CDR2 YYDKDF (reference sequence). CDR3 region: CATSGGTSGYNEQFF.

The chain has TRBV5-1 and TRBJ1-1. The CDR3 covers 14 residues. Germline V gene sequence: CDR1 SGHRS, CDR2 YFSETQ. This chain's CDR3 is CASSLSLSNTEAFF.

The gene calls are TRBV11-2 and TRBJ1-4. The CDR3 consists of 13 residues. Germline V CDR1 and CDR2: SGHAT, FQNNGV. The CDR3 sequence is CASSDRQAEKLFF.